This TCR beta chain was sequenced in a study of control samples from healthy donors and cancer patients. TCRdb's copy holds only in-frame clones and misses some; the assay was immunoSEQ multiplex PCR. The table records 98,000 or so clones, 88% of them present only once. The CDR3 loop spans 14 amino acids. Per the germline V gene, CDR1 is SGHAT and CDR2 is FQNNGV. V lost 7 bases and J 5 bases, leaving 17 bases between the germline ends. The sequenced sample was blood. This clonotype was sampled from a woman aged 65 to 85 in good health. V usage is TRBV11-2 and J usage is TRBJ1-2, with D unresolved. CDR3 bases: TGTGCCAGCAACTTTTATCCCCAGGAATATGGCTACACCTTC. Protein sequence: CASNFYPQEYGYTF. The full variable domain, with the rest looked up from reference TRBV11-2 and TRBJ1-2, is EAGVAQSPRYKIIEKRQSVAFWCNPISGHATLYWYQQILGQGPKLLIQFQNNGVVDDSQLPKDRFSAERLKGVDSTLKIQPAKLEDSAVYLCASNFYPQEYGYTFGSGTRLTVV.